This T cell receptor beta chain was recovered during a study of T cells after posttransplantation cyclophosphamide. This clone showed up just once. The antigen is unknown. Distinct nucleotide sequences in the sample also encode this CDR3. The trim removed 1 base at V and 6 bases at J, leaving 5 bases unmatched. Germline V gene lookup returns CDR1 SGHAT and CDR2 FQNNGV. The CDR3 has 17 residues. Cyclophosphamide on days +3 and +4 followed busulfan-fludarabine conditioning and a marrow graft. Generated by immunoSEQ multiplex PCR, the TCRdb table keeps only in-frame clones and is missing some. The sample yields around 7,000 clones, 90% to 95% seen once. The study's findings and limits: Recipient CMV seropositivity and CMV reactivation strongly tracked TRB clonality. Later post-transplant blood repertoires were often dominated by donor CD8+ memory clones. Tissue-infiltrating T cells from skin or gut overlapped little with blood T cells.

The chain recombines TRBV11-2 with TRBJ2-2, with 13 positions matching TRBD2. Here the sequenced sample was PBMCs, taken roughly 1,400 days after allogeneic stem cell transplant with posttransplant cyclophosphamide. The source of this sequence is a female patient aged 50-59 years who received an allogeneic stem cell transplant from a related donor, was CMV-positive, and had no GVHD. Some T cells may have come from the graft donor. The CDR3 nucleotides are TGTGCCAGCAGCTTAGCCCGGACTAGCGGGAGATCCGGGGAGCTGTTTTTT. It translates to CASSLARTSGRSGELFF.